Listed here are 26 T cell receptor beta chains from one sample, sequenced in a study of T cell responses to AZD1222 COVID-19 vaccine. Profiling relied on immunoSEQ multiplex PCR, and the TCRdb table lists in-frame clones only, not all of them. Among roughly 110,000 clones, over 80% were seen once, and the ten largest hold 7.5% to 9.5%. Sequencing used peripheral blood, obtained 28 days after the second AZD1222 dose. These TCRs come from an adult who received the AZD1222 COVID-19 vaccine.

The chain joins TRBV29-1 to TRBJ2-5, with 10 bases fitting TRBD1. The V gene end was trimmed by 5 bases and the J gene end by 2 bases; junction bases not matched to a gene: 2. The CDR3 runs 13 residues. Germline loops: CDR1 SQVTM, CDR2 ANQGSEA. The CDR3 reads CSVRQGAQETQYF. The CDR3, as DNA: TGCAGCGTTAGACAGGGGGCTCAAGAGACCCAGTACTTC.

CDR3 sequence (DNA): TGTGCCAGCAGCCCGAGAGTGTCGGGACCCCAGCCCCAGCATTTT. As protein: CASSPRVSGPQPQHF. The chain combines TRBV7-2 with TRBJ1-5; D may be TRBD1 (5 bases). Per germline, CDR1 SGHTA and CDR2 FQGNSA. The CDR3 sequence is 15 residues long. Trimming took 5 bases from V and 7 from J, leaving 18 bases between them.

This sequence joins TRBV25-1 and TRBJ1-1, with unresolved D. V lost 3 bases to trimming and J lost 4 bases, with 9 bases between them. The germline V gene has CDR1 MGHDK and CDR2 SYGVNS. The CDR3 contains 13 residues. The CDR3 sequence is CASSDRRGTEAFF. As DNA, the CDR3 is TGTGCCAGCAGTGACAGGCGAGGCACTGAAGCTTTCTTT.

The chain links TRBV2 to TRBJ1-5, with TRBD1 as a possible D gene (5 bases). V lost 4 bases and J 0 bases, leaving 13 bases between the germline ends. In germline, CDR1 is SNHLY, CDR2 FYNNEI. The CDR3 runs 16 residues. In nucleotides, the CDR3 is TGTGCCAGCAGTGCGAGCAGGGTAGGTAGCAATCAGCCCCAGCATTTT. This gives the protein CASSASRVGSNQPQHF.

The chain has TRBV5-1 and TRBJ2-7, with 7 bases aligning to TRBD1. With V trimmed by 3 bases and J by 2 bases, 2 bases remained unmatched. Germline-derived CDR1 and CDR2 are SGHRS and YFSETQ. This CDR3 is built from 13 residues. The CDR3 region has the DNA TGCGCCAGCAGCTGGACAGGAACCTACGAGCAGTACTTC. This gives the protein CASSWTGTYEQYF.

The J gene is TRBJ1-5, the V gene TRBV19, with D possibly matching TRBD1 (6 bases). CDR3 length: 15 residues. Germline CDR1 LNHDA, CDR2 SQIVND (reference sequence). Between the trimmed V and J ends, which lost 7 bases and 2 bases, there was a span of 15 bases. CDR3 bases: TGTGCCAGTACCCAGGGGCAGGCTGGCAATCAGCCCCAGCATTTT. This codes for CASTQGQAGNQPQHF.

J is TRBJ1-6 and V is TRBV3-1 (or the pseudogene TRBV3-2), with TRBD1 identical over 10 bases. V was clipped by 5 bases and J by 9 bases; unmatched bases: 7. Germline V gives CDR1 LGHDT, CDR2 YNNKEL (reference sequence). The CDR3 consists of 15 residues. The CDR3 bases are TGTGCCAGCAGCTCCGGGACAGGGGTGGGTTCACCCCTCCACTTT. Protein product: CASSSGTGVGSPLHF.

V gene TRBV6-5 combines with J gene TRBJ2-7; TRBD1 might be the D (6 bases). Germline V gene sequence: CDR1 MNHEY, CDR2 SVGAGI. This CDR3 spans 13 amino acids. V was pared by 9 bases and J by 2 bases, with 14 bases between. Written as DNA, the CDR3 is TGTGCCAGTTACAGGGAATCGACCTACGAGCAGTACTTC. It codes for CASYRESTYEQYF.

The CDR3: CASSSRGDVGTYEQYF. The CDR3 DNA is TGCGCCAGCAGCTCCCGTGGGGATGTGGGGACCTACGAGCAGTACTTC. The chain carries TRBV5-1 and TRBJ2-7; D is uncertain. The germline V gene encodes CDR1 SGHRS and CDR2 YFSETQ. The CDR3 covers 16 residues. V lost 3 bases, J lost 2 bases, and 18 bases lay in between.

The rearrangement uses TRBV19 and TRBJ1-2; 8 bases map to TRBD1. The CDR3 is 17 amino acids. The germline gives CDR1 LNHDA, CDR2 SQIVND (reference sequence). The V and J ends lost 5 bases and 1 base, in that order; junction bases with no gene match: 12. The CDR3 loop reads CASSLLDRVSFNYGYTF. Written as DNA, the CDR3 is TGTGCCAGTAGTCTGTTGGACAGGGTCTCCTTTAACTATGGCTACACCTTC.

The gene calls are TRBV19 and TRBJ2-1; D gene unclear. The CDR3 has 16 residues. Germline loops: CDR1 LNHDA, CDR2 SQIVND (reference sequence). V lost 3 bases and J lost 0, with 12 bases in between. As DNA, the CDR3 is TGTGCCAGTAGTATTGCAGGACCTCGCTCCTACAATGAGCAGTTCTTC. This gives the protein CASSIAGPRSYNEQFF. Together with reference TRBV19 and TRBJ2-1, the CDR3 gives the full variable domain: DGGITQSPKYLFRKEGQNVTLSCEQNLNHDAMYWYRQDPGQGLRLIYYSQIVNDFQKGDIAEGYSVSREKKESFPLTVTSAQKNPTAFYLCASSIAGPRSYNEQFFGPGTRLTVL.

The rearrangement uses TRBV18 and TRBJ1-2; D is possibly TRBD1 (5 bases). This CDR3 is built from 13 residues. Germline CDR1 KGHSH, CDR2 LQKENI. V lost 3 bases to trimming and J lost 8 bases, with 13 bases between them. The CDR3 bases are TGTGCCAGCTCACCCGGGGCAGGGAAAGGCTACACCTTC. Encoded protein: CASSPGAGKGYTF.

V gene TRBV7-3 combines with J gene TRBJ2-2, with TRBD2 as a possible D gene (5 bases). CDR3 size: 15 residues. Germline V gene lookup returns CDR1 SGHTA and CDR2 FQGTGA. V was clipped by 5 bases and J by 0 bases, with 10 bases between them. The CDR3 DNA follows: TGTGCCAGCAGCCCCGGGATCCCGAACACCGGGGAGCTGTTTTTT. Translating gives CASSPGIPNTGELFF. Filled out from reference TRBV7-3 and TRBJ2-2, the complete variable domain reads GAGVSQTPSNKVTEKGKYVELRCDPISGHTALYWYRQSLGQGPEFLIYFQGTGAADDSGLPNDRFFAVRPEGSVSTLKIQRTERGDSAVYLCASSPGIPNTGELFFGEGSRLTVL.

This clone showed up just once. The chain couples TRBV7-2 to TRBJ2-1, with 11 bases aligning to TRBD2. Germline V lookup: CDR1 SGHTA, CDR2 FQGNSA. Trimming removed 0 bases from V and 7 bases from J; junction bases left unmatched: 5. This CDR3 spans 16 amino acids. The chain's CDR3 is CASSLALSGRANEQFF. In DNA, the CDR3 is TGTGCCAGCAGCTTAGCGCTTAGCGGGAGGGCGAATGAGCAGTTCTTC.

V gene TRBV13 combines with J gene TRBJ1-6; 7 bases fit TRBD1. This CDR3 is built from 15 residues. The junction had 9 bases not matched to a gene; V was cut back by 6 bases and J by 7 bases. Germline CDR1 is PRHDT and CDR2 is FYEKMQ (reference sequence). CDR3 amino acids: CASSFRDSRNSPLHF. DNA for the CDR3: TGTGCCAGCAGTTTCAGGGACAGCCGAAATTCACCCCTCCACTTT.

The DNA for the CDR3 is TGTGCCATCAGTGAGTCCGGGGAGCTGTTTTTT. Its protein is CAISESGELFF. The V and J genes are TRBV10-3 and TRBJ2-2; unclear D gene. Germline CDR1 ENHRY, CDR2 SYGVKD. Trimming pared 0 bases from V and 7 bases from J, leaving 0 bases between. The CDR3 extends over 11 amino acids.

This chain joins TRBV7-9 and TRBJ1-4; TRBD1 agrees at 9 bases. Losses at the gene ends were 3 bases for V and 8 bases for J; bases not matched to a gene: 7. The CDR3 sequence is 15 residues long. Germline V gene sequence: CDR1 SEHNR, CDR2 FQNEAQ (reference sequence). In nucleotides, the CDR3 is TGTGCCAGCAGCTTGGCCGGGACAGGGTCCGAAAAACTGTTTTTT. Protein product: CASSLAGTGSEKLFF.

The V gene is TRBV5-1, the J gene TRBJ2-7, with TRBD2 identical over 7 bases. This CDR3 region has 14 residues. J was trimmed by 7 bases and V by 0 bases; bases with no gene match: 7. The V gene's germline CDR1 is SGHRS and CDR2 YFSETQ. CDR3 DNA: TGCGCCAGCAGCTTGGAGGCGGGAGTGAGGGAGCAGTACTTC. Protein sequence: CASSLEAGVREQYF.

The chain recombines TRBV11-3 with TRBJ1-1, with D unresolved. This CDR3 is 13 amino acids long. Trimming removed 1 base at V and 1 base at J, with 4 bases between. Looked up from germline, CDR1 is SGHNT and CDR2 is YENEEA. The CDR3 loop is CASSLGANTEAFF. DNA of the CDR3: TGTGCCAGCAGCTTAGGGGCGAACACTGAAGCTTTCTTT.

The rearrangement joins TRBV20-1 to TRBJ1-4; 7 bases map to TRBD1. CDR3 length: 13 residues. Germline trimming cut 6 bases from V and 4 bases from J; bases unmatched to any gene: 5. Per the germline V gene, CDR1 is DFQATT and CDR2 is SNEGSKA (reference sequence). The CDR3 reads CSASTGVNEKLFF. DNA of the CDR3: TGCAGTGCCAGTACAGGGGTTAATGAAAAACTGTTTTTT.

The rearrangement uses TRBV5-1 and TRBJ1-1; 9 nucleotides line up with TRBD1. V lost 4 bases to trimming and J lost 0 bases; unmatched junction nucleotides: 4. The CDR3 contains 15 residues. Germline V gene data show CDR1 as SGHRS and CDR2 as YFSETQ. Here the CDR3 DNA reads TGCGCCAGCAGCCCAGACAGGGGGATGAACACTGAAGCTTTCTTT. It specifies CASSPDRGMNTEAFF.

J is TRBJ1-2 and V is TRBV5-1; no clear D gene. Germline CDR1 and CDR2: SGHRS and YFSETQ. The CDR3 has 15 amino acids. The V gene lost 2 bases and the J gene lost 4 bases, with 15 bases spanning the gap. The CDR3 protein is CASSFGQAKGYGYTF. The DNA for the CDR3 is TGCGCCAGCAGCTTCGGCCAAGCAAAGGGCTATGGCTACACCTTC. The full variable domain, completed using reference TRBV5-1 and TRBJ1-2, is KAGVTQTPRYLIKTRGQQVTLSCSPISGHRSVSWYQQTPGQGLQFLFEYFSETQRNKGNFPGRFSGRQFSNSRSEMNVSTLELGDSALYLCASSFGQAKGYGYTFGSGTRLTVV.

The V gene is TRBV12-3 or TRBV12-4, the J gene TRBJ2-2; D is unclear. V was clipped by 6 bases and J by 5 bases, with 4 bases between them. The CDR3 runs 11 residues. DNA for the CDR3: TGTGCCAGCAGCCAGACCGGGGAGCTGTTTTTT. Translated: CASSQTGELFF.

This clone was seen a single time. The genes are TRBV27 and TRBJ2-7; TRBD1 matches at 10 bases. With 6 bases clipped from V and 3 bases from J, the junction kept 14 bases outside the gene matches. This CDR3 has 17 amino acids. From germline, CDR1 is MNHEY and CDR2 SMNVEV (reference sequence). The CDR3 DNA reads TGTGCCAGCAGCCCGGGACAGGGGAGAGCGGGAAACTACGAGCAGTACTTC. The encoded protein is CASSPGQGRAGNYEQYF.

The rearrangement joins TRBV2 to TRBJ2-5; weak D call: TRBD1 (6 bases). This CDR3 region has 12 residues. V lost 7 bases and J lost 5, with 11 bases in between. CDR1 and CDR2 from the germline V gene are SNHLY and FYNNEI. The CDR3 DNA follows: TGTGCCAGCAAGGGGGTCGGGGAGACCCAGTACTTC. Its translation is CASKGVGETQYF.

This chain joins TRBV30 and TRBJ2-1, with 9 bases that match TRBD1. The V segment lost 4 bases and the J segment 4 bases; nucleotides outside the gene matches: 8. Germline V gene lookup returns CDR1 GTSNPN and CDR2 SVGIG (reference sequence). The CDR3 has 15 residues. CDR3 DNA sequence: TGTGCCTGGACCTTACAGGGGGCAGATTACAATGAGCAGTTCTTC. Translating gives CAWTLQGADYNEQFF.